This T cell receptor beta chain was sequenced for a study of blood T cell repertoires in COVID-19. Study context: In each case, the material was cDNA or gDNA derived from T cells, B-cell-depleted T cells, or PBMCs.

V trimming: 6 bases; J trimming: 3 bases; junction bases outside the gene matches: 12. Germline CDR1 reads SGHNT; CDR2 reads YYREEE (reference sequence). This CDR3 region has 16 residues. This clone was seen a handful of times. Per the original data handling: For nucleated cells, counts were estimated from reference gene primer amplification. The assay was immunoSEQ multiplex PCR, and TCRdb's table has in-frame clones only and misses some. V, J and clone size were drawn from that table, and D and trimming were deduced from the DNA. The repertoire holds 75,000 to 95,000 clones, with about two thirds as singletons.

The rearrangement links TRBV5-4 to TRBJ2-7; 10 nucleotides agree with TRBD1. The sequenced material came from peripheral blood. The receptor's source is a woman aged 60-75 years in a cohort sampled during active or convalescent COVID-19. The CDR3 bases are TGTGCCAGCACCACTAAAGGACAGGGGGTTGGCTACGAGCAGTACTTC. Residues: CASTTKGQGVGYEQYF. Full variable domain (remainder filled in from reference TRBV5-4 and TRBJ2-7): ETGVTQSPTHLIKTRGQQVTLRCSSQSGHNTVSWYQQALGQGPQFIFQYYREEENGRGNFPPRFSGLQFPNYSSELNVNALELDDSALYLCASTTKGQGVGYEQYFGPGTRLTVT.